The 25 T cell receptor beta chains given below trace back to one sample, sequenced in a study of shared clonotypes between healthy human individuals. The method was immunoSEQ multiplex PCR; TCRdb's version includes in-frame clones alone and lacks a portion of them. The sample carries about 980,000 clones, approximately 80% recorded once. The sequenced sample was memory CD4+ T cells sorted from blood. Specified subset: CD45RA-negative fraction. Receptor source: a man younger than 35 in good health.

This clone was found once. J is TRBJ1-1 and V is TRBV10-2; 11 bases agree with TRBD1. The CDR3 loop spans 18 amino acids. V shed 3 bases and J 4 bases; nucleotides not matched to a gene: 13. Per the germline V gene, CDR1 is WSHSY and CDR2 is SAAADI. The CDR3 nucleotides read TGCGCCAGCAGTGAATCCAGGACAGGGGGCATTGGTCTCACTGAAGCTTTCTTT. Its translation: CASSESRTGGIGLTEAFF.

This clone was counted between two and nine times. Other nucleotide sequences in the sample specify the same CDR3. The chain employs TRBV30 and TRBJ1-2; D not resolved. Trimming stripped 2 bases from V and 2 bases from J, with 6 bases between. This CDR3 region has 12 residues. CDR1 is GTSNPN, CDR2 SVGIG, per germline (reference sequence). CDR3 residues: CAWSKENYGYTF. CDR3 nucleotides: TGTGCCTGGAGTAAGGAGAACTATGGCTACACCTTC.

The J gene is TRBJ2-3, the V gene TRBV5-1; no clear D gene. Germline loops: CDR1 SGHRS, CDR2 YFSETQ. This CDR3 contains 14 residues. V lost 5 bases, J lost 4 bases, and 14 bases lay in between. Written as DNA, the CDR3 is TGCGCCAGCAGGAGCGCCCTGTGGGCAGATACGCAGTATTTT. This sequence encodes CASRSALWADTQYF.

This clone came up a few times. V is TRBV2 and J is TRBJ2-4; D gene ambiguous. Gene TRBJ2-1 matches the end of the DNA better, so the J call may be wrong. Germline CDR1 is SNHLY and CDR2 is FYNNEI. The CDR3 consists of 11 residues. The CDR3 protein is CASSPENIQFF. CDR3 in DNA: TGTGCCAGCAGCCCAGAGAACATTCAGTTCTTC.

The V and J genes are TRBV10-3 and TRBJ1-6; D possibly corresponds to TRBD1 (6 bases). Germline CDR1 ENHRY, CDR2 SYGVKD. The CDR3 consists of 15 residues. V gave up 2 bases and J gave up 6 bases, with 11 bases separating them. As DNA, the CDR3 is TGTGCCATCAGTGAGGCCCGGACAGCTAATTCACCCCTCCACTTT. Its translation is CAISEARTANSPLHF.

CDR3 in amino acids: CASSWTATYEQYF. CDR3 sequence (DNA): TGTGCCAGCAGTTGGACAGCCACCTACGAGCAGTACTTC. V and J are TRBV6-6 and TRBJ2-7, with a possible D match to TRBD1 (6 bases). Trimming removed 4 bases at V and 2 bases at J, with 9 bases between. The CDR3 consists of 13 residues. CDR1 and CDR2 (germline): MNHNY, SVGAGI (reference sequence).

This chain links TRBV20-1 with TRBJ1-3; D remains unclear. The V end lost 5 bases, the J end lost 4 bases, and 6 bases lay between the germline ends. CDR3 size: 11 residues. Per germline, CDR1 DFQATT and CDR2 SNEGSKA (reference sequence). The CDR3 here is CSAFGGNTIYF. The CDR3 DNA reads TGCAGTGCTTTTGGGGGAAACACCATATATTTT.

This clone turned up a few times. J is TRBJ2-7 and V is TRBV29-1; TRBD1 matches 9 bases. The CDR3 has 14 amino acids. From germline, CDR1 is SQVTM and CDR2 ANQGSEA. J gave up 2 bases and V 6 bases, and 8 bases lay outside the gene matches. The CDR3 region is CSVETGGGPYEQYF. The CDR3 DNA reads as TGCAGCGTGGAGACAGGGGGGGGACCCTACGAGCAGTACTTC.

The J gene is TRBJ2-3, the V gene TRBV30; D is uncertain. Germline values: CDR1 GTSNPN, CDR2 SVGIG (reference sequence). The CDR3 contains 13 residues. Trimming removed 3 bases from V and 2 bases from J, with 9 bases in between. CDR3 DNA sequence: TGTGCCTGGAGCGCACAGCTCACAGATACGCAGTATTTT. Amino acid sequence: CAWSAQLTDTQYF.

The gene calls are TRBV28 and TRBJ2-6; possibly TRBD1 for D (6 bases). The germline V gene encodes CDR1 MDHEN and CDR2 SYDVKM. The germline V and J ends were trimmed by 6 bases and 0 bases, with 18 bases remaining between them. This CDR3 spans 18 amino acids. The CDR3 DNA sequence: TGTGCCAGCAGGGGAATCGACAGGATAAGCTCTGGGGCCAACGTCCTGACTTTC. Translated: CASRGIDRISSGANVLTF.

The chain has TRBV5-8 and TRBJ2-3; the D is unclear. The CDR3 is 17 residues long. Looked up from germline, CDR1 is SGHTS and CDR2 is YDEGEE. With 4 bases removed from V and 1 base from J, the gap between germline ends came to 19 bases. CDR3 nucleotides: TGTGCCAGCAGCGGTCTACTGGCTACCCCTGGCACAGATACGCAGTATTTT. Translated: CASSGLLATPGTDTQYF.

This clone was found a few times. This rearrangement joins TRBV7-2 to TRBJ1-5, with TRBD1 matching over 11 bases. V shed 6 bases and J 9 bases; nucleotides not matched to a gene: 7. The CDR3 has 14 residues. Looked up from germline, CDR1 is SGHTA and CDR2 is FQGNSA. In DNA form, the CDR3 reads TGTGCCAGCAGTTCCGGACAGGGGGCGCGGCCCCAGCATTTT. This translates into CASSSGQGARPQHF.

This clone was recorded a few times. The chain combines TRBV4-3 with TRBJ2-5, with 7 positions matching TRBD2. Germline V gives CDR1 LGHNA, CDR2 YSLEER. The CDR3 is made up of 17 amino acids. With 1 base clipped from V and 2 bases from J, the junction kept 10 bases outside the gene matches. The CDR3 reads CASSQVSAGVRQETQYF. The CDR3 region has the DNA TGCGCCAGCAGCCAAGTTAGCGCGGGAGTGAGGCAAGAGACCCAGTACTTC.

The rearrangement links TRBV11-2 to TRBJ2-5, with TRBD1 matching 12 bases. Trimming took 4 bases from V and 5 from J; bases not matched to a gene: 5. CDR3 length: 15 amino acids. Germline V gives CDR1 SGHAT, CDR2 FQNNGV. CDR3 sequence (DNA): TGTGCCAGCAGCTCCGGGACAGGGGGCGCGGAGACCCAGTACTTC. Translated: CASSSGTGGAETQYF. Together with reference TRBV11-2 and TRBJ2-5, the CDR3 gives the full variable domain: EAGVAQSPRYKIIEKRQSVAFWCNPISGHATLYWYQQILGQGPKLLIQFQNNGVVDDSQLPKDRFSAERLKGVDSTLKIQPAKLEDSAVYLCASSSGTGGAETQYFGPGTRLLVL.

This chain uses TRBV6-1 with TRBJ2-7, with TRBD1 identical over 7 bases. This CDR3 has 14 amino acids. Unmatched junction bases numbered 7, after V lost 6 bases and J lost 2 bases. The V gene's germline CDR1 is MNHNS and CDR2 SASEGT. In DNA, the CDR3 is TGTGCCAGCAGCCCTTACAGGGGACCCTACGAGCAGTACTTC. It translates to CASSPYRGPYEQYF.

The CDR3 nucleotides are TGTGCCAGCAGCTTCCTCACCAGACAAGAGACCCAGTACTTC. Translating gives CASSFLTRQETQYF. The V gene is TRBV7-9, the J gene TRBJ2-5; D remains unclear. Trimming took 3 bases from V and 2 from J, leaving 10 bases between them. The length of the CDR3 is 14 residues. Germline assignment: CDR1 SEHNR and CDR2 FQNEAQ (reference sequence). The full variable domain, rest sourced from reference TRBV7-9 and TRBJ2-5, is DTGVSQNPRHKITKRGQNVTFRCDPISEHNRLYWYRQTLGQGPEFLTYFQNEAQLEKSRLLSDRFSAERPKGSFSTLEIQRTEQGDSAMYLCASSFLTRQETQYFGPGTRLLVL.

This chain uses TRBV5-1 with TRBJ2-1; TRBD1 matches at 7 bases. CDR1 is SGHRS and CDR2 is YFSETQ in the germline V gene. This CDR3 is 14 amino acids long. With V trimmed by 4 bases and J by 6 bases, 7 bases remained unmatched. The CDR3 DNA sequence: TGCGCCAGCAGCCCTGAAACAGGGGTCAATGAGCAGTTCTTC. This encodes CASSPETGVNEQFF. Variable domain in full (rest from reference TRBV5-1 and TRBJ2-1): KAGVTQTPRYLIKTRGQQVTLSCSPISGHRSVSWYQQTPGQGLQFLFEYFSETQRNKGNFPGRFSGRQFSNSRSEMNVSTLELGDSALYLCASSPETGVNEQFFGPGTRLTVL.

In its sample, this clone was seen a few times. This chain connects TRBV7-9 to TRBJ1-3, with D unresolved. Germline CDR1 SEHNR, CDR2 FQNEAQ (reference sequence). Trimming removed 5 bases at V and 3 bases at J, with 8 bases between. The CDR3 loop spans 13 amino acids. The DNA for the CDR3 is TGTGCCAGCAGCCGTCGCAGTGGAAACACCATATATTTT. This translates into CASSRRSGNTIYF.

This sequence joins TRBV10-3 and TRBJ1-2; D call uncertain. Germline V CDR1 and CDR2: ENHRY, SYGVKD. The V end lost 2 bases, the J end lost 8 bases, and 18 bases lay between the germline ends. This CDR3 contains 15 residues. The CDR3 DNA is TGTGCCATCAGTGAGGGAGGCGGCCAGTCTGTGGGCTACACCTTC. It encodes CAISEGGGQSVGYTF.

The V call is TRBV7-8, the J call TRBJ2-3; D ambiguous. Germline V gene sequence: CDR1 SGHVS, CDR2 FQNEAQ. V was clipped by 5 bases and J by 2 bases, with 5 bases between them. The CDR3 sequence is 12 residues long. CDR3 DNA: TGTGCCAGCAGCCCCCACACAGATACGCAGTATTTT. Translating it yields CASSPHTDTQYF.

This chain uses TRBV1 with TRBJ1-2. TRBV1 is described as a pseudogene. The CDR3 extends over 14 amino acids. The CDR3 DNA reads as TGCACCAGCAGCCAAGATCACGACTGGGGAGTCTACACCTTC. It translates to CTSSQDHDWGVYTF.

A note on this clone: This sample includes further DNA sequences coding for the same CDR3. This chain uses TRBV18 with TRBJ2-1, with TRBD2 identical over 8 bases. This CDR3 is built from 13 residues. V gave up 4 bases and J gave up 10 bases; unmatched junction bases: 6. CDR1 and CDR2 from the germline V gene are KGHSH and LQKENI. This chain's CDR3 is CASSLTLAGEQFF. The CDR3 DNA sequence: TGTGCCAGCTCACTGACCTTAGCGGGGGAGCAGTTCTTC.

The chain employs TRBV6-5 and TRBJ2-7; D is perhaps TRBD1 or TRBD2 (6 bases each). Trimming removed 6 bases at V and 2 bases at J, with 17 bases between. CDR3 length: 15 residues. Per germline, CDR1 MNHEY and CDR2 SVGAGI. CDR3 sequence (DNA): TGTGCCAGCAGCCCCAAAGGGGGGCGAACCTACGAGCAGTACTTC. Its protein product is CASSPKGGRTYEQYF.

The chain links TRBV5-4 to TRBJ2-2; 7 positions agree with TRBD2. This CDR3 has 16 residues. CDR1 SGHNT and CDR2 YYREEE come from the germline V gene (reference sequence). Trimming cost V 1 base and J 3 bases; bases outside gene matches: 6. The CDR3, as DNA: TGTGCCAGCAGCTTGCTAGGGGCGGGGGACACCGGGGAGCTGTTTTTT. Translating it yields CASSLLGAGDTGELFF.

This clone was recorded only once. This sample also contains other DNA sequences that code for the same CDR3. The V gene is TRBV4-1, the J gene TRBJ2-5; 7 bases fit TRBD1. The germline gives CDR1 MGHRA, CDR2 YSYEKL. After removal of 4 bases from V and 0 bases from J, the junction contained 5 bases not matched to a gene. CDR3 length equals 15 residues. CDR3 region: CASSRTGDDQETQYF. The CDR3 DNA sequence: TGCGCCAGCAGCCGAACAGGGGACGACCAAGAGACCCAGTACTTC.